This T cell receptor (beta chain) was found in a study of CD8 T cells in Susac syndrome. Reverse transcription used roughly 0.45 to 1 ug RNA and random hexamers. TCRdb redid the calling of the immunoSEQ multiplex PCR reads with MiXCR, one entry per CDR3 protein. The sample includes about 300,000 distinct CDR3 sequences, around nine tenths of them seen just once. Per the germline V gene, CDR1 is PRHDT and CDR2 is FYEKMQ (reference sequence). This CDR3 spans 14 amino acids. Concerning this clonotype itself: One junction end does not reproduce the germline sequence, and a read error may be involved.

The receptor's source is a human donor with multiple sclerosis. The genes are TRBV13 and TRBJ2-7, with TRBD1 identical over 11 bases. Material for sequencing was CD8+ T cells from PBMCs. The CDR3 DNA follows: TGTGCCAGCAGCGCCGGGACAGGGGGTTACGGGCAGTACTTC. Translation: CASSAGTGGYGQYF.